The subject of this entry is one T cell receptor (beta chain). The junction had 7 bases not matched to a gene; V was cut back by 1 base and J by 10 bases. The CDR3 contains 13 residues. CDR1 and CDR2 (germline): MDHEN, SYDVKM. The sample comes from a study of cytomegalovirus exposure and HLA in healthy donors. PCR involved 60 Vbeta and 13 Jbeta primers. TCRdb's copy holds only in-frame clones and misses some; the assay was immunoSEQ multiplex PCR. The sample has more than 90,000 clones; around 74% are singletons. The clonotype was recovered from a man aged 35 to 55 in good health and CMV-seropositive. The chain employs TRBV28 and TRBJ2-7, with 7 bases identical to TRBD2. The sample consisted of PBMCs. The CDR3 DNA is TGTGCCAGCAGTTTATTGGGGGGGGGAGGCCAGTACTTC. As protein: CASSLLGGGGQYF.